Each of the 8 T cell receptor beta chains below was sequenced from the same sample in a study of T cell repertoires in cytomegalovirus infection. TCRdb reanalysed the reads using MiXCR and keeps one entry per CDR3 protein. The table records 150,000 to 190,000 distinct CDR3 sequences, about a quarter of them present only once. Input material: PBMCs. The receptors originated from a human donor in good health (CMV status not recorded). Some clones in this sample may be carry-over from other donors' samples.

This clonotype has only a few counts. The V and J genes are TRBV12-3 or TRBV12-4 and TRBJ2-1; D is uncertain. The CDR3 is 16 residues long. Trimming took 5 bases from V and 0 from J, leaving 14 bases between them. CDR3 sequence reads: CASSPALQFSYNEQFF. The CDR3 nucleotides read TGTGCCAGCAGTCCCGCCTTGCAGTTCTCCTACAATGAGCAGTTCTTC.

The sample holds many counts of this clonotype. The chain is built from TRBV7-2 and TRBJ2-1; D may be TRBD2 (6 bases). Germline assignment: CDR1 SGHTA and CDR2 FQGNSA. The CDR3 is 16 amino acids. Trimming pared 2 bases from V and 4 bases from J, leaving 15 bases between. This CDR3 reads CASSLSLARRYNEQFF. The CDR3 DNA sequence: TGTGCCAGCAGCTTAAGTCTAGCGAGACGATACAATGAGCAGTTCTTC. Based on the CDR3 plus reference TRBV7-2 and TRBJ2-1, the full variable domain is GAGVSQSPSNKVTEKGKDVELRCDPISGHTALYWYRQSLGQGLEFLIYFQGNSAPDKSGLPSDRFSAERTGGSVSTLTIQRTQQEDSAVYLCASSLSLARRYNEQFFGPGTRLTVL.

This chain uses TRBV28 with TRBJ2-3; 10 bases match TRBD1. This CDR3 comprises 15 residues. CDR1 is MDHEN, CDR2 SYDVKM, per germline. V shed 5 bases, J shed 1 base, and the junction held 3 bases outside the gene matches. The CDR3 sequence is CASSDRGLGTDTQYF. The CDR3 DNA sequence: TGTGCCAGCAGTGACAGGGGGCTTGGCACAGATACGCAGTATTTT.

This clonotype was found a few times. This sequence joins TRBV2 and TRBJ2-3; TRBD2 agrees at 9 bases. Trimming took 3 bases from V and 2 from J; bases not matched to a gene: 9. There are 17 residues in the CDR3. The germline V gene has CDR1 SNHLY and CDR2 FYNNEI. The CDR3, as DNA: TGTGCCAGCAGTGATGGGAATGGCGGGGGGGACACAGATACGCAGTATTTT. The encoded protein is CASSDGNGGGDTDTQYF.

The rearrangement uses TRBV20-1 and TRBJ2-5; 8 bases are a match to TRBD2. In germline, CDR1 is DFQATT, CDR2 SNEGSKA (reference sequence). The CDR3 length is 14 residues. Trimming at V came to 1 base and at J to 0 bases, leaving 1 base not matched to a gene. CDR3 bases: TGCAGTGCTAGAGTCGGGGGGGACCAAGAGACCCAGTACTTC. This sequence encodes CSARVGGDQETQYF.

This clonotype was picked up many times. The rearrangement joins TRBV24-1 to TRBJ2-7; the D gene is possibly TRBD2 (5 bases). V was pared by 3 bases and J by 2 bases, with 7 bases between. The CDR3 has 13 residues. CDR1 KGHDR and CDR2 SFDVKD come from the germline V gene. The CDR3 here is CATSDNGAYEQYF. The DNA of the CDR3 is TGTGCCACCAGTGATAACGGGGCCTACGAGCAGTACTTC.

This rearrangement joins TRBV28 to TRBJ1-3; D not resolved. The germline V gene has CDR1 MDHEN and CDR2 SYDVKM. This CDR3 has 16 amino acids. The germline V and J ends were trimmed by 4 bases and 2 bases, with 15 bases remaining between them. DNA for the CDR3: TGTGCCAGCAGTTCCGCGGCCATCGGACCTGGAAACACCATATATTTT. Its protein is CASSSAAIGPGNTIYF. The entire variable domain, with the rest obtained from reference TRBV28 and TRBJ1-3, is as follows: DVKVTQSSRYLVKRTGEKVFLECVQDMDHENMFWYRQDPGLGLRLIYFSYDVKMKEKGDIPEGYSVSREKKERFSLILESASTNQTSMYLCASSSAAIGPGNTIYFGEGSWLTVV.

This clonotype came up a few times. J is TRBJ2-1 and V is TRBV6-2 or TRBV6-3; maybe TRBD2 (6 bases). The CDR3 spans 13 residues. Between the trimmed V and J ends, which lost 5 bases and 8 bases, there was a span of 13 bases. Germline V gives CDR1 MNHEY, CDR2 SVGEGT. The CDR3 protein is CASSPGGADEQFF. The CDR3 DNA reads TGTGCCAGCAGTCCTGGAGGGGCCGATGAGCAGTTCTTC.